A selection of T cell receptor beta chains follows, all from one sample in a study of beta chain bispecific antibodies for T cell cancers. TCRdb analysed the 5' RACE reads with MiXCR anew, one entry per CDR3 protein. The sample includes more than 20,000 distinct CDR3 sequences, more than 2% of them seen just once. These receptors' targets are unknown. This specimen was healthy donor T cells cultured with leukemia cells, taken from a culture containing a bispecific antibody targeting TCR Vbeta12. The receptor set was obtained from a human donor in good health. Some clones in this sample may be carry-over from other donors' samples. Each CDR3 is given with its conserved first and last residue. The D gene is left open where the match is weak. Each size is how often the clone was seen (once, few, many) or a class if it is expanded.

j_gene: TRBJ2-1
abundance: many
v_gene: TRBV28
d_gene: TRBD1
CDR3nt: TGTGCCAGCAGTTTAGTAGGGACAGGGTCCCTACGGCAGTTCTTC
CDR3aa: CASSLVGTGSLRQFF

j_gene: TRBJ2-7
abundance: many
v_gene: TRBV3-1
d_gene: NA
CDR3nt: TGTGCCAGCAGCCCAGGGTCCGCCAGCTACGAGCAGTACTTC
CDR3aa: CASSPGSASYEQYF

j_gene: TRBJ1-6
abundance: many
v_gene: TRBV27
d_gene: TRBD1
CDR3nt: TGTGCCAGCAGGCGACAGGGAGGGAATTCACCCCTCCACTTT
CDR3aa: CASRRQGGNSPLHF

j_gene: TRBJ2-5
abundance: many
v_gene: TRBV12-3/TRBV12-4
d_gene: NA
CDR3nt: TGTGCCAGCAGTATTTACCAAGAGACCCAGTACTTC
CDR3aa: CASSIYQETQYF

j_gene: TRBJ2-3
abundance: many
v_gene: TRBV7-3
d_gene: NA
CDR3nt: TGTGCCAGCAGCCAGCTAGGCACAGATACGCAGTATTTT
CDR3aa: CASSQLGTDTQYF

j_gene: TRBJ2-5
abundance: many
v_gene: TRBV6-5
d_gene: NA
CDR3nt: TGTGCCAGCAGCCCGGGCGGGGTTGTCAAAGAGACCCAGTACTTC
CDR3aa: CASSPGGVVKETQYF

j_gene: TRBJ1-1
abundance: many
v_gene: TRBV3-1
d_gene: NA
CDR3nt: TGTGCCAGCAGCCGAAAGGCAGTACAAATGAACACTGAAGCTTTCTTT
CDR3aa: CASSRKAVQMNTEAFF

j_gene: TRBJ2-2
abundance: medium-sized
v_gene: TRBV10-3
d_gene: TRBD2
CDR3nt: TGTGCCATCAGTGCATTCTTGCGGGGGGGATACACCGGGGAGCTGTTTTTT
CDR3aa: CAISAFLRGGYTGELFF

j_gene: TRBJ1-2
abundance: many
v_gene: TRBV12-3/TRBV12-4
d_gene: NA
CDR3nt: TGTGCCAGCAGTTTAAACCAGGGAGGCGATGGCTACACCTTC
CDR3aa: CASSLNQGGDGYTF

j_gene: TRBJ2-7
abundance: many
v_gene: TRBV20-1
d_gene: TRBD1
CDR3nt: TGCAGTGCCCCGCGGGACAGGGGCTGGGAGCAGTACTTC
CDR3aa: CSAPRDRGWEQYF